The clone carrying this TCR beta chain was recorded a few times. The target antigen is unknown. Other DNA sequences from this sample encode an identical CDR3 as well. It was cDNA, reverse transcribed from extracted RNA, that served as the sequencing template. Method: immunoSEQ multiplex PCR; TCRdb's copy keeps in-frame clones and lacks some. The sample shows about 14,000 clones, 50% to 70% of them seen only once. The record originates from a study of CD8+ T cells in alopecia areata. Study background: Patients in the treated group were given tofacitinib by mouth, 5 to 10 mg twice a day.

General study findings and limits: It was lesional scalp, especially alopecia totalis/universalis, that showed higher clonality than normal scalp.

The investigators collected lesional scalp punch biopsies and peripheral blood from alopecia areata patients. This CDR3 has 17 amino acids. CDR1 is SNHLY, CDR2 FYNNEI, per germline. Unmatched junction bases numbered 5, after V lost 0 bases and J lost 5 bases. The chain employs TRBV2 and TRBJ2-1; 12 bases agree with TRBD2. The source material was skin, sampled at week 0. The clonotype comes from a human donor with alopecia areata. The CDR3 here is CASSEALLAGGDNEQFF. The CDR3, as DNA: TGTGCCAGCAGTGAAGCGCTTCTAGCGGGGGGGGACAATGAGCAGTTCTTC. Full variable domain (remainder filled in from reference TRBV2 and TRBJ2-1): EPEVTQTPSHQVTQMGQEVILRCVPISNHLYFYWYRQILGQKVEFLVSFYNNEISEKSEIFDDQFSVERPDGSNFTLKIRSTKLEDSAMYFCASSEALLAGGDNEQFFGPGTRLTVL.